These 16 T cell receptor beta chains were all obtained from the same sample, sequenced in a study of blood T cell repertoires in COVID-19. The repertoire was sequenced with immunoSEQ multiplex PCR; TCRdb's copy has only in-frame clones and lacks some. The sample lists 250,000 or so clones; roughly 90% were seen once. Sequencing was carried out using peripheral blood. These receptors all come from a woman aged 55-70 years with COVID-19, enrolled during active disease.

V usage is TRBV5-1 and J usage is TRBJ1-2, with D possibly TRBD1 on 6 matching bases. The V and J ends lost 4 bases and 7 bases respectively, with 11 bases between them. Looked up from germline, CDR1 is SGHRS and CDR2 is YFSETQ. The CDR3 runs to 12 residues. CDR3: CASSKDSGGYTF. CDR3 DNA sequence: TGCGCCAGCAGCAAGGACAGTGGTGGCTACACCTTC.

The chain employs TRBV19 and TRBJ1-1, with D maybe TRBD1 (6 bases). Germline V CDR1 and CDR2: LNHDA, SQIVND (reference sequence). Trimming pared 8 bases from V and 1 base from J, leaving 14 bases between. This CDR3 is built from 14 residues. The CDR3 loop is CASRFQGQNTEAFF. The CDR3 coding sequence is TGTGCCAGTCGTTTCCAGGGGCAGAACACTGAAGCTTTCTTT. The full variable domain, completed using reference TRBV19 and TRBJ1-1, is DGGITQSPKYLFRKEGQNVTLSCEQNLNHDAMYWYRQDPGQGLRLIYYSQIVNDFQKGDIAEGYSVSREKKESFPLTVTSAQKNPTAFYLCASRFQGQNTEAFFGQGTRLTVV.

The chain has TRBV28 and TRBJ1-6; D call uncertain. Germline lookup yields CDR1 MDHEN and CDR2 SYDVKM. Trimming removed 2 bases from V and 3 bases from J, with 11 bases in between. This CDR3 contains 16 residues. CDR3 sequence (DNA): TGTGCCAGCAGTTTAACACATCGCTTCTATAATTCACCCCTCCACTTT. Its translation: CASSLTHRFYNSPLHF.

The CDR3 region has the DNA TGTGCCAGCAGCTTAGAGAGGGACACCGGGGAGCTGTTTTTT. Amino acids: CASSLERDTGELFF. The V gene is TRBV7-2, the J gene TRBJ2-2, with D tentatively TRBD2 (5 bases). The CDR3 has 14 amino acids. The V gene lost 1 base and the J gene lost 3 bases, with 6 bases spanning the gap. In germline, CDR1 is SGHTA, CDR2 FQGNSA.

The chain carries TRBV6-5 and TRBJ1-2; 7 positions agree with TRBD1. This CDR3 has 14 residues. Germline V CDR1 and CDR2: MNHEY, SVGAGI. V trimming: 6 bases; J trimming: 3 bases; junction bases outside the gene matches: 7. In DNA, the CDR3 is TGTGCCAGCAGAGTTGACAGGGTACACTATGGCTACACCTTC. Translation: CASRVDRVHYGYTF.

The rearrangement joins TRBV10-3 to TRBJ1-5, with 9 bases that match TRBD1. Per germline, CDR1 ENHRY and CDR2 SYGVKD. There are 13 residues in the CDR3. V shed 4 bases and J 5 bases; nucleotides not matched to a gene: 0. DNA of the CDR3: TGTGCCATCAGTGGGACAGGGGATCAGCCCCAGCATTTT. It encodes CAISGTGDQPQHF.

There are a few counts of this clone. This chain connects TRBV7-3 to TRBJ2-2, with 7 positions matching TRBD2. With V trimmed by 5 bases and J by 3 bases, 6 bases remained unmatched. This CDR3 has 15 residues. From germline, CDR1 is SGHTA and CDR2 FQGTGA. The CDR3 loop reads CASSPHSGYTGELFF. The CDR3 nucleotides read TGTGCCAGCAGCCCTCATAGCGGGTACACCGGGGAGCTGTTTTTT.

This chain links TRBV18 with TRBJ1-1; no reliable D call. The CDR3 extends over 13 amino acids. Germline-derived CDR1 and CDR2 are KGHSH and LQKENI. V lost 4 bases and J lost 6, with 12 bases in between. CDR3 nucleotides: TGTGCCAGCTCACATGGAGCAGAGGCTGAAGCTTTCTTT. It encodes CASSHGAEAEAFF.

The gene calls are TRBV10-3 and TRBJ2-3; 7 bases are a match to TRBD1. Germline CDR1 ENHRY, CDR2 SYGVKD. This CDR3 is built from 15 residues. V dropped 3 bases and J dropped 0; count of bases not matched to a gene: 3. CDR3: CAISEPQGSTDTQYF. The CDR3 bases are TGTGCCATCAGTGAACCACAGGGGAGCACAGATACGCAGTATTTT.

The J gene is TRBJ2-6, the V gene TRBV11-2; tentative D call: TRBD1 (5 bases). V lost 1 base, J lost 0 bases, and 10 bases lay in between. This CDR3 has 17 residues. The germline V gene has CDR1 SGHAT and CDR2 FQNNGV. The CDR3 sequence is CASSLGQGFSGANVLTF. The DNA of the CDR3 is TGTGCCAGCAGCTTAGGGCAGGGTTTCTCTGGGGCCAACGTCCTGACTTTC.

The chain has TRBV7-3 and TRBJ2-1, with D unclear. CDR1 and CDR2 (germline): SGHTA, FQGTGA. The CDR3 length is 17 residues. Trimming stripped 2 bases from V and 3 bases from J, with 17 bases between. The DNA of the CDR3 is TGTGCCAGCAGCTTATACGCCCCTTCAGCGAGCTACAATGAGCAGTTCTTC. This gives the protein CASSLYAPSASYNEQFF.

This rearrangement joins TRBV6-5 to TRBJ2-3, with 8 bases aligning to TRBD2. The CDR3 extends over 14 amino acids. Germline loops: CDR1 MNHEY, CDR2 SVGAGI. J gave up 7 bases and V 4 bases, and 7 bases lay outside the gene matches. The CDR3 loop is CASSSGGASYTQYF. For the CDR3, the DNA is TGTGCCAGCAGTTCGGGGGGGGCCAGTTATACGCAGTATTTT.

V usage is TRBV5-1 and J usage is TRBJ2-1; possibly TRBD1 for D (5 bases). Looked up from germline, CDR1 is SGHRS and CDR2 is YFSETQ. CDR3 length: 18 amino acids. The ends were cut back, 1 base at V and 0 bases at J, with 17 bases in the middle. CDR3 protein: CASSLRRTRTSSYNEQFF. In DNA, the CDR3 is TGCGCCAGCAGCTTGCGGAGAACACGGACAAGCTCCTACAATGAGCAGTTCTTC. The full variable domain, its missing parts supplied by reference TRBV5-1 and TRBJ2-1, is KAGVTQTPRYLIKTRGQQVTLSCSPISGHRSVSWYQQTPGQGLQFLFEYFSETQRNKGNFPGRFSGRQFSNSRSEMNVSTLELGDSALYLCASSLRRTRTSSYNEQFFGPGTRLTVL.

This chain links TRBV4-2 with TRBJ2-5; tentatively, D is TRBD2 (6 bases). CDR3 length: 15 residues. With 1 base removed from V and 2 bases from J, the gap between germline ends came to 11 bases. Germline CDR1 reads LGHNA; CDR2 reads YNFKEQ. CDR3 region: CASSQGASGQETQYF. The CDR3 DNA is TGTGCCAGCAGCCAAGGGGCCAGCGGGCAAGAGACCCAGTACTTC.

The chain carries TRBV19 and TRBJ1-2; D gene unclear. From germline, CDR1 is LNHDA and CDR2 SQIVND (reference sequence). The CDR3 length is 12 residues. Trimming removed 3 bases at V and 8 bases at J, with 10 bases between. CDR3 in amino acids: CASSMQRGGYTF. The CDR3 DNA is TGTGCCAGTAGTATGCAACGCGGGGGCTACACCTTC.

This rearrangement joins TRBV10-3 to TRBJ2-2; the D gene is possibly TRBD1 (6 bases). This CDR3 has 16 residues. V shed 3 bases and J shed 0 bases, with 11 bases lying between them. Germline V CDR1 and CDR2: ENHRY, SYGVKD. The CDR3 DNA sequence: TGTGCCATCAGTGAAGCAGGGGCGTCGAACACCGGGGAGCTGTTTTTT. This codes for CAISEAGASNTGELFF.